This TCR beta chain was profiled in a study of cytomegalovirus exposure and HLA in healthy donors. Study-wide results and limits: A few CMV-associated chains were confirmed in vitro to be specific for CMV antigens. Many donors carried some public TCRs, although rarity characterized most TCR sequences. Later analysis showed most CMV-associated TCR beta chains appearing HLA-restricted.

This clone was counted ten times or more. Its antigen is not known. In nominal health when sampled, donors likely had unrecorded immune exposures nonetheless. The germline V gene has CDR1 MNHEY and CDR2 SVGAGI. This CDR3 has 14 amino acids. Trimming removed 6 bases at V and 4 bases at J, with 12 bases between. The PCR had 60 Vbeta and 13 Jbeta primers. Data came from immunoSEQ multiplex PCR; TCRdb stores just in-frame clones and leaves some out. The data hold roughly 220,000 clones, with 70% observed a single time. The material sequenced was PBMCs. V usage is TRBV6-5 and J usage is TRBJ1-4; weak D call: TRBD1 (5 bases). This clonotype was sampled from a man aged 35 to 55 in good health and CMV-seropositive. CDR3 sequence reads: CASRTGGYNEKLFF. DNA of the CDR3: TGTGCCAGCAGAACGGGGGGGTATAATGAAAAACTGTTTTTT.